This TCR beta chain is from a study of shared clonotypes between healthy human individuals. Naive CD8 cells were CD45RO-negative, positively selected for CCR7, excluding terminally differentiated effector memory CD45RA+ cells. Worth noting for this clone: The antigen is unknown.

General study points: Shared across four donors were roughly 4.7% of the naive CD4 clonotypes.

Trimming left V 5 bases short and J 0 bases short, with 15 bases between. The CDR3 contains 16 residues. Looked up from germline, CDR1 is SGHVS and CDR2 is FQNEAQ. Generated by immunoSEQ multiplex PCR, the TCRdb table keeps only in-frame clones and is missing some. Here the sample spans hundreds of thousands of clones, roughly 92% being singletons. This TCR was sampled from a man aged 25-45 years in good health. The gene calls are TRBV7-8 and TRBJ2-3; possible D gene TRBD2, 6 bases. The specimen was naive CD8+ T cells sorted from blood. In DNA, the CDR3 is TGTGCCAGCAGCCTAGGCGGGGCGGCAAGCACAGATACGCAGTATTTT. Protein sequence: CASSLGGAASTDTQYF.